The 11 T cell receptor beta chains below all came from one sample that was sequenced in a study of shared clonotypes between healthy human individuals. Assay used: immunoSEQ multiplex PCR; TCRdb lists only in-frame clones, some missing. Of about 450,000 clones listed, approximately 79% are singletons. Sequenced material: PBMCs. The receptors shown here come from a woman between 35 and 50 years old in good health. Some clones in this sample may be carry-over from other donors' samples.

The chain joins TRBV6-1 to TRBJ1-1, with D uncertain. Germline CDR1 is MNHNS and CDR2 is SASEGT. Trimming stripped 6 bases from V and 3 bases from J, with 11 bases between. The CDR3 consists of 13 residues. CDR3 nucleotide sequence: TGTGCCAGCAGGGGGTGGGAGGACACTGAAGCTTTCTTT. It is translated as CASRGWEDTEAFF.

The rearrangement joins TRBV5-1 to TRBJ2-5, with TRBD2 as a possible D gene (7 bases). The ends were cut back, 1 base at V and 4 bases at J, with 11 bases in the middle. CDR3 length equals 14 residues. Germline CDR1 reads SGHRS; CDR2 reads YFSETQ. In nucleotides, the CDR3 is TGCGCCAGCAGCTTGAGGGGGGGCGGAGAGACCCAGTACTTC. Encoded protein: CASSLRGGGETQYF.

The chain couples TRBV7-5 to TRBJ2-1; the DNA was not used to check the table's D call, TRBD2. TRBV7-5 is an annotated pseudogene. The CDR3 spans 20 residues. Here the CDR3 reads CARSLALVTSGPKSYNEQFF. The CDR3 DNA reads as TGTGCCAGAAGCTTAGCGCTTGTGACTAGCGGGCCGAAGAGTTACAATGAGCAGTTCTTC.

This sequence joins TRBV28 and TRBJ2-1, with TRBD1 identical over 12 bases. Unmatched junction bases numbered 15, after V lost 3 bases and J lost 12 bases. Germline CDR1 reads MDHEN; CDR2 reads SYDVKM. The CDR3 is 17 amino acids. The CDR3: CASSLMGIGTGGAGQFF. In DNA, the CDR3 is TGTGCCAGCAGTTTGATGGGGATCGGGACAGGGGGCGCCGGGCAGTTCTTC.

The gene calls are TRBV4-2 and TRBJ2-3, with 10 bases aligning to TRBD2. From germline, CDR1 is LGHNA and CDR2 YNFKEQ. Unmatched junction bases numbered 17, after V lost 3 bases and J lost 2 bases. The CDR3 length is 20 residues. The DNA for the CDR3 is TGTGCCAGCAGCCAGGCTGTTTACAGCGGGAGGGCCCCCTACACAGATACGCAGTATTTT. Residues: CASSQAVYSGRAPYTDTQYF.

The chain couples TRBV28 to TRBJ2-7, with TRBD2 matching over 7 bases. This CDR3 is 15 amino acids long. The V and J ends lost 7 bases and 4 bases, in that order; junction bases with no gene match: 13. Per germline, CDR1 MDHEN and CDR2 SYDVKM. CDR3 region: CASNPGGTTPYEQYF. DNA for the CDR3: TGTGCCAGCAACCCAGGCGGGACTACACCTTACGAGCAGTACTTC.

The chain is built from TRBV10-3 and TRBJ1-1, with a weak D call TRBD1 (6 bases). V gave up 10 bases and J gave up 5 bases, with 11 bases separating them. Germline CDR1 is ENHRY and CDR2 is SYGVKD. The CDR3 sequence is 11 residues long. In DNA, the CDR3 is TGTGCCAGTCAGGGGAGTACTGAAGCTTTCTTT. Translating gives CASQGSTEAFF.

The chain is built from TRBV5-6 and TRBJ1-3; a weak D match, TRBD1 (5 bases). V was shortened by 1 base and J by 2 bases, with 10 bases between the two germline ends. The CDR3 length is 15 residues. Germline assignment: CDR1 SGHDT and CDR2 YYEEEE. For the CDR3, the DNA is TGTGCCAGCAGCTTGTCCTCGGGGCCTGGAAACACCATATATTTT. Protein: CASSLSSGPGNTIYF.

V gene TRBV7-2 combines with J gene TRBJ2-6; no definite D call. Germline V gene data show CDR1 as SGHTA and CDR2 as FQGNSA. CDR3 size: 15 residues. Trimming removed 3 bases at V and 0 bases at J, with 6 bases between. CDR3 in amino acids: CASSLWGSGANVLTF. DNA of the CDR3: TGTGCCAGCAGCTTGTGGGGCTCTGGGGCCAACGTCCTGACTTTC.

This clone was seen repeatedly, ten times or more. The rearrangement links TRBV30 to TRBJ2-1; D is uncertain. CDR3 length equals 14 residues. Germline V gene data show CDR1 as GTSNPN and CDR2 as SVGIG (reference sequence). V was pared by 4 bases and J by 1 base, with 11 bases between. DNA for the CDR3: TGTGCCTGGATACCCGAACGTTCCTACAATGAGCAGTTCTTC. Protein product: CAWIPERSYNEQFF. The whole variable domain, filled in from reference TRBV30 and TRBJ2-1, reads SQTIHQWPATLVQPVGSPLSLECTVEGTSNPNLYWYRQAAGRGLQLLFYSVGIGQISSEVPQNLSASRPQDRQFILSSKKLLLSDSGFYLCAWIPERSYNEQFFGPGTRLTVL.

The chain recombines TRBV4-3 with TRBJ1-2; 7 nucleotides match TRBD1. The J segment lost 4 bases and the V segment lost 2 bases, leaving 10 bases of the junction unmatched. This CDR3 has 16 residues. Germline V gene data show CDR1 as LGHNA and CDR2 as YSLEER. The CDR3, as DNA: TGCGCCAGCAGCCAACGTTCCGACAGGGACGCCTATGGCTACACCTTC. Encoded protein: CASSQRSDRDAYGYTF.